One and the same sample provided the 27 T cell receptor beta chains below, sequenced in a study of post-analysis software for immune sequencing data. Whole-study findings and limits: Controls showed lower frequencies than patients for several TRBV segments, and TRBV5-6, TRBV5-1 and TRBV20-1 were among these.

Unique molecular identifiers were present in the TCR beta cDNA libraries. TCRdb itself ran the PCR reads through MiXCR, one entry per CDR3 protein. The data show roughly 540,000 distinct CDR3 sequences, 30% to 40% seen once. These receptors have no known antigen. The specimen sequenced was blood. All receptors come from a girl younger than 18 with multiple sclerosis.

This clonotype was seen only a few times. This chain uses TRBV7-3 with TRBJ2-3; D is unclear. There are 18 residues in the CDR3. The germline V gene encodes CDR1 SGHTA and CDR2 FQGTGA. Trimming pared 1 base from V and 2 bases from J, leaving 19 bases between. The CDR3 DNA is TGTGCCAGCAGCTTAAGGGCCCCAGATACCTTATACACAGATACGCAGTATTTT. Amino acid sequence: CASSLRAPDTLYTDTQYF. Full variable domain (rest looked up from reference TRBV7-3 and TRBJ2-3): GAGVSQTPSNKVTEKGKYVELRCDPISGHTALYWYRQSLGQGPEFLIYFQGTGAADDSGLPNDRFFAVRPEGSVSTLKIQRTERGDSAVYLCASSLRAPDTLYTDTQYFGPGTRLTVL.

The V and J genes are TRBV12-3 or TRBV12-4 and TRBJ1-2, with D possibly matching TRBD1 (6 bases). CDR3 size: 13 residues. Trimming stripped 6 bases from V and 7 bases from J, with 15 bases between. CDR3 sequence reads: CASSLSQGSGYTF. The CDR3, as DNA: TGTGCCAGCAGCCTATCCCAGGGGTCTGGCTACACCTTC.

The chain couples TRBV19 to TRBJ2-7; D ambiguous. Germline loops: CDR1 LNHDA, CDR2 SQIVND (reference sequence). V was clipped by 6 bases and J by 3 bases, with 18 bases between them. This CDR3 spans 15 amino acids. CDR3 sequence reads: CASSLTGPANYEQYF. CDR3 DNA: TGTGCCAGTAGCTTAACCGGGCCAGCCAACTACGAGCAGTACTTC. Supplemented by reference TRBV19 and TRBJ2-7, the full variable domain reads DGGITQSPKYLFRKEGQNVTLSCEQNLNHDAMYWYRQDPGQGLRLIYYSQIVNDFQKGDIAEGYSVSREKKESFPLTVTSAQKNPTAFYLCASSLTGPANYEQYFGPGTRLTVT.

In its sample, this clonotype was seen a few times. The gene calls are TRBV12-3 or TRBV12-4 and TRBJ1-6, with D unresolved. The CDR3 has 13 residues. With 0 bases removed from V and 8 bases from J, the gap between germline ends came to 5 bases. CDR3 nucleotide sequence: TGTGCCAGCAGTTTAGCGGATTATTCACCCCTCCACTTT. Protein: CASSLADYSPLHF.

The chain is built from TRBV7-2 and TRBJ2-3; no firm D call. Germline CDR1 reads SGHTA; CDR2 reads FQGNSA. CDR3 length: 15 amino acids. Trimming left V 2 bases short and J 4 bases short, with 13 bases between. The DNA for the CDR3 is TGTGCCAGCAGCTTAAACGGGCCAGTGCCAGATACGCAGTATTTT. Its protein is CASSLNGPVPDTQYF.

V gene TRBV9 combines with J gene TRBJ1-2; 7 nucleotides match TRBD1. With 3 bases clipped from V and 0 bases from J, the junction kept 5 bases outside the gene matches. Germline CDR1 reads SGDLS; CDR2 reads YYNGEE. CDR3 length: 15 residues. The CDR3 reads CASSAGQATNYGYTF. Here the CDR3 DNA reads TGTGCCAGCAGCGCCGGACAGGCTACTAACTATGGCTACACCTTC.

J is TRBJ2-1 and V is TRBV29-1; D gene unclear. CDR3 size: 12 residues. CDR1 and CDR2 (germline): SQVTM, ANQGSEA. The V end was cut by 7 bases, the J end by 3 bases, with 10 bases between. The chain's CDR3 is CSGVGVYNEQFF. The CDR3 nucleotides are TGCAGCGGGGTTGGAGTCTACAATGAGCAGTTCTTC.

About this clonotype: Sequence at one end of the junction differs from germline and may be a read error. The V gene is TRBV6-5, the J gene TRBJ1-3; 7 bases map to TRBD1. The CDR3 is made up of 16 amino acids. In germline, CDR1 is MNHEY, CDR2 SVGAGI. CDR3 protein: CASSYSPGQAGNTIYF. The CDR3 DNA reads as TGTGCCAGCAGTTACTCGCCCGGACAGGCTGGGAACACCATATATTTT.

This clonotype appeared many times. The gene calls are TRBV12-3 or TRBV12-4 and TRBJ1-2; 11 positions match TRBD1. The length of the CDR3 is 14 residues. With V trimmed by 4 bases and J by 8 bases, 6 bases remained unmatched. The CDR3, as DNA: TGTGCCAGCAGTTCGGACAGGGGGCTTGGAGGCTACACCTTC. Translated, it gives CASSSDRGLGGYTF.

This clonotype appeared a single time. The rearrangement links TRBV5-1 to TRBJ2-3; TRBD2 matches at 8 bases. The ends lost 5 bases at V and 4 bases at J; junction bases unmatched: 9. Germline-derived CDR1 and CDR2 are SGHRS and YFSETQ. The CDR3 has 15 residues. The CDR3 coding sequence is TGCGCCAGCAGGTTTAGCGGGGACCCAGCAGATACGCAGTATTTT. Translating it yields CASRFSGDPADTQYF. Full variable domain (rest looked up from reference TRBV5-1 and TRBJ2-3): KAGVTQTPRYLIKTRGQQVTLSCSPISGHRSVSWYQQTPGQGLQFLFEYFSETQRNKGNFPGRFSGRQFSNSRSEMNVSTLELGDSALYLCASRFSGDPADTQYFGPGTRLTVL.

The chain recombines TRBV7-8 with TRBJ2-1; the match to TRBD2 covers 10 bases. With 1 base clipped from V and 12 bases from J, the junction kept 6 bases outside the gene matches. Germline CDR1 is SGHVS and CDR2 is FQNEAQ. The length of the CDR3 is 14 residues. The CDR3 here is CASSLDGLAGAQFF. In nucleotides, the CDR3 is TGTGCCAGCAGCTTAGATGGCCTAGCGGGGGCGCAGTTCTTC.

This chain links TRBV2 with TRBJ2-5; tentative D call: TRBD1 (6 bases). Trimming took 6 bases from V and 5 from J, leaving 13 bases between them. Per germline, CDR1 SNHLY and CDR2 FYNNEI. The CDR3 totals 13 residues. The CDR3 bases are TGTGCCAGCAGCAATACAGGGTTGGAGACCCAGTACTTC. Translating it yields CASSNTGLETQYF.

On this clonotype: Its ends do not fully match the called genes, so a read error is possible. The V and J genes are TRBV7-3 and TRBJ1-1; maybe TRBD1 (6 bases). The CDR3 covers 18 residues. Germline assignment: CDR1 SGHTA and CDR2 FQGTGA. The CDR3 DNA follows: TGTGCCAGCACCTTATCCCACGGACAGCGCTGGGGGAGCACTGAAGCTTTCTTT. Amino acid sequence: CASTLSHGQRWGSTEAFF.

Written as DNA, the CDR3 is TGTGCCAGCAGTAAGACTAGCGGGGGTAGGAATGAGCAGTTCTTC. Protein: CASSKTSGGRNEQFF. This chain joins TRBV12-3 or TRBV12-4 and TRBJ2-1; 12 nucleotides match TRBD2. Trimming at V came to 5 bases and at J to 7 bases, leaving 6 bases not matched to a gene. The CDR3 spans 15 residues.

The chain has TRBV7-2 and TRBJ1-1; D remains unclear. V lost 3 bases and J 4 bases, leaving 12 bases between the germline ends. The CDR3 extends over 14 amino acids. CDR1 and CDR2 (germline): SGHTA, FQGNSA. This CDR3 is CASSFPREPTEAFF. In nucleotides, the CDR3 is TGTGCCAGCAGCTTCCCCCGGGAACCCACTGAAGCTTTCTTT.

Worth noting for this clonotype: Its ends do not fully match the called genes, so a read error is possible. In DNA form, the CDR3 reads TGTGCCTGCAGCTTAGAGGGCAATCAGCCCCAGCATTTT. This encodes CACSLEGNQPQHF. V is TRBV11-2 and J is TRBJ1-5; D gene ambiguous. Germline lookup yields CDR1 SGHAT and CDR2 FQNNGV. The CDR3 consists of 13 residues. The full variable domain, with the rest looked up from reference TRBV11-2 and TRBJ1-5, is EAGVAQSPRYKIIEKRQSVAFWCNPISGHATLYWYQQILGQGPKLLIQFQNNGVVDDSQLPKDRFSAERLKGVDSTLKIQPAKLEDSAVYLCACSLEGNQPQHFGDGTRLSIL.

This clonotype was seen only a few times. CDR3 in amino acids: CASRPLRNTEAFF. CDR3 DNA sequence: TGTGCCAGCAGACCACTGCGGAACACTGAAGCTTTCTTT. The chain uses TRBV6-6 and TRBJ1-1; no reliable D call. The V end lost 6 bases, the J end lost 1 base, and 9 bases lay between the germline ends. Germline V gene data show CDR1 as MNHNY and CDR2 as SVGAGI (reference sequence). CDR3 size: 13 residues.

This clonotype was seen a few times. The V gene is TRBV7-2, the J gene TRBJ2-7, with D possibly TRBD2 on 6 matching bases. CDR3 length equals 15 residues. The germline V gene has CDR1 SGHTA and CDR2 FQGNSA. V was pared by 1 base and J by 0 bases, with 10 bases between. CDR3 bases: TGTGCCAGCAGCTTAGTGGTCGGGAGCTCCTACGAGCAGTACTTC. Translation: CASSLVVGSSYEQYF.

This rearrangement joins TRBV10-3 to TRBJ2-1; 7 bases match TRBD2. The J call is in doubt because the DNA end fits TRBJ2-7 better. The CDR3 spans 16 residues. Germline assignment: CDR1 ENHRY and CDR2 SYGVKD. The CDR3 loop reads CAISEGAGSSYNEQYF. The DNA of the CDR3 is TGTGCCATCAGTGAGGGAGCGGGGAGCTCCTACAATGAGCAGTACTTC.

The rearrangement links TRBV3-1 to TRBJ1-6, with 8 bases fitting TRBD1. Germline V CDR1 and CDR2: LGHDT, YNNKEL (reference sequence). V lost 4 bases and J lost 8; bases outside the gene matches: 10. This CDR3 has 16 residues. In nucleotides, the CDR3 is TGTGCCAGCAGCCCGATCGACAGGGGCTTTTATTCACCCCTCCACTTT. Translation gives CASSPIDRGFYSPLHF.

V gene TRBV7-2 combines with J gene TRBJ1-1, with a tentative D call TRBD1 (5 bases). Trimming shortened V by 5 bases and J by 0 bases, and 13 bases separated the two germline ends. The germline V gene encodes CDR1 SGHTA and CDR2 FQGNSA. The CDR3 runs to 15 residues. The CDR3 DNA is TGTGCCAGCAGCCGACAGACAAGCATGAACACTGAAGCTTTCTTT. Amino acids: CASSRQTSMNTEAFF.

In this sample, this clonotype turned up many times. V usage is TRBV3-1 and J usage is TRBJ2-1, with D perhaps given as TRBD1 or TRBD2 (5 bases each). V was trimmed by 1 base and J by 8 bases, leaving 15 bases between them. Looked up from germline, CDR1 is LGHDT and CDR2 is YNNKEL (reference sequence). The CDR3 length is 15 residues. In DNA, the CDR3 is TGTGCCAGCAGCCAAGGAACGGGGCGTACTGATGAGCAGTTCTTC. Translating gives CASSQGTGRTDEQFF.

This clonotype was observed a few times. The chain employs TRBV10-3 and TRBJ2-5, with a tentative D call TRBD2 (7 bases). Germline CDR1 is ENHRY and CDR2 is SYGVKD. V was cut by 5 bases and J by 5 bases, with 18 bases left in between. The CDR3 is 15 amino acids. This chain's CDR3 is CAISLGGTREETQYF. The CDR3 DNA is TGTGCCATCAGTTTGGGGGGGACAAGGGAGGAGACCCAGTACTTC.

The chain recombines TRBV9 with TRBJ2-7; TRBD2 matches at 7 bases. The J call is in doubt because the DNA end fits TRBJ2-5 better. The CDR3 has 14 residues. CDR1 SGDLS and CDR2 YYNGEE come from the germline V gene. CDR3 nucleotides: TGTGCCAGCAGCGTAGCGGGGGGTGGGGAGACCCAGTACTTC. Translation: CASSVAGGGETQYF.

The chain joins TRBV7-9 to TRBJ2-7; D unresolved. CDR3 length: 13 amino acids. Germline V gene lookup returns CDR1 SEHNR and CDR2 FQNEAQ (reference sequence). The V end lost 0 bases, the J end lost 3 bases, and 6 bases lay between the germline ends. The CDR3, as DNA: TGTGCCAGCAGCTTAGCGGTTTTCTACGAGCAGTACTTC. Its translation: CASSLAVFYEQYF. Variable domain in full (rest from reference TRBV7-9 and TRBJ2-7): DTGVSQNPRHKITKRGQNVTFRCDPISEHNRLYWYRQTLGQGPEFLTYFQNEAQLEKSRLLSDRFSAERPKGSFSTLEIQRTEQGDSAMYLCASSLAVFYEQYFGPGTRLTVT.

Here the CDR3 reads CATSLLRTVNTEAFF. The CDR3 DNA reads TGTGCCACCAGCCTACTTCGGACGGTCAACACTGAAGCTTTCTTT. The chain has TRBV15 and TRBJ1-1, with D unresolved. The CDR3 length is 15 residues. V was cut by 5 bases and J by 2 bases, with 15 bases left in between. The germline gives CDR1 LNHNV, CDR2 YYDKDF (reference sequence).

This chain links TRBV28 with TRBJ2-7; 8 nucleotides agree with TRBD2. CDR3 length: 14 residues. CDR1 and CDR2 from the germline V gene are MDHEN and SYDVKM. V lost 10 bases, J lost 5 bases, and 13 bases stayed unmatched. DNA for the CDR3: TGTGCCACCCGCGCGTCCAGCGGGGGTAACGAGCAGTACTTC. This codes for CATRASSGGNEQYF.